Presented here are 30 T cell receptor beta chains from one specimen sequenced in a study of vaccination effects on CD4 cells after COVID-19. Libraries were prepared by immunoSEQ multiplex PCR; TCRdb keeps only in-frame clonotypes and omits some of them. The sample gives approximately 45,000 clones, about 70% of which show up once; over 9.5% is in the top ten. No antigen has been assigned to these receptors. The culture ran for 10 days before CD4+ T cells were isolated. The sample here was CD4+ T cells from PBMCs cultured without peptide, taken before COVID-19 vaccination. These receptors originate from a human donor who had a prior SARS-CoV-2 infection.

This chain joins TRBV5-3 and TRBJ2-3, with D possibly matching TRBD2 (6 bases). TRBV5-3 is filed as an ORF, its function uncertain. V lost 1 base, J lost 6 bases, and 12 bases lay in between. There are 14 residues in the CDR3. Written as DNA, the CDR3 is TGTGCCAGAAGCTTGTACGGGACTGCCGATACGCAGTATTTT. It codes for CARSLYGTADTQYF.

Only a few counts were recorded for this clone. V and J are TRBV6-4 and TRBJ2-2; 10 bases are shared with TRBD2. V lost 2 bases and J lost 4; bases outside the gene matches: 7. Per the germline V gene, CDR1 is MRHNA and CDR2 is SNTAGT. The CDR3 consists of 17 residues. The CDR3: CASSDVLAGVGTGELFF. The CDR3 DNA reads TGTGCCAGCAGTGACGTCCTAGCGGGAGTTGGCACCGGGGAGCTGTTTTTT.

V gene TRBV5-1 combines with J gene TRBJ2-3, with TRBD2 matching 7 bases. In germline, CDR1 is SGHRS, CDR2 YFSETQ. The CDR3 extends over 16 amino acids. Losses at the gene ends were 0 bases for V and 4 bases for J; bases not matched to a gene: 8. DNA for the CDR3: TGCGCCAGCAGCTTGGGCCCAGCGGGGCGATCAGATACGCAGTATTTT. Translated, it gives CASSLGPAGRSDTQYF.

The rearrangement links TRBV6-5 to TRBJ2-7; D is unclear. V lost 4 bases, J lost 0 bases, and 4 bases lay in between. The length of the CDR3 is 12 residues. Germline-derived CDR1 and CDR2 are MNHEY and SVGAGI. The CDR3 protein is CASSSLSYEQYF. The CDR3 region has the DNA TGTGCCAGCAGTTCCCTCTCCTACGAGCAGTACTTC.

V gene TRBV18 combines with J gene TRBJ1-2; 7 bases are a match to TRBD1. There are 15 residues in the CDR3. From germline, CDR1 is KGHSH and CDR2 LQKENI. V shed 4 bases, J shed 4 bases, and the junction held 9 bases outside the gene matches. The chain's CDR3 is CASSLGPGQSYGYTF. In DNA, the CDR3 is TGTGCCAGCTCACTCGGACCGGGACAGTCCTATGGCTACACCTTC.

This clone has only a few counts. The gene calls are TRBV19 and TRBJ2-3; TRBD2 matches at 9 bases. CDR1 and CDR2 (germline): LNHDA, SQIVND (reference sequence). The V gene end was trimmed by 3 bases and the J gene end by 5 bases; junction bases not matched to a gene: 3. This CDR3 region has 14 residues. The CDR3 DNA sequence: TGTGCCAGTAGTATCCTAGCGGGGCGAGATACGCAGTATTTT. Translated: CASSILAGRDTQYF.

This clone showed up just a few times. The V gene is TRBV30, the J gene TRBJ1-6; TRBD1 matches 10 bases. The CDR3 sequence is 13 residues long. CDR1 GTSNPN and CDR2 SVGIG come from the germline V gene (reference sequence). The trim removed 8 bases at V and 10 bases at J, leaving 8 bases unmatched. The CDR3 loop is CARRDRGPSPLHF. CDR3 nucleotides: TGTGCCCGCCGGGACAGGGGCCCCTCACCCCTCCACTTT.

The rearrangement uses TRBV3-1 (or the pseudogene TRBV3-2) and TRBJ2-1; 8 bases are a match to TRBD2. Germline V gene sequence: CDR1 LGHDT, CDR2 YNNKEL (reference sequence). This CDR3 has 13 residues. Trimming cost V 5 bases and J 9 bases; bases outside gene matches: 6. The CDR3 nucleotides read TGTGCCAGCAGCTCGGGACTAGTTGTTGAGCAGTTCTTC. Encoded protein: CASSSGLVVEQFF.

The chain couples TRBV7-9 to TRBJ1-4; a weak D match, TRBD1 (6 bases). From germline, CDR1 is SEHNR and CDR2 FQNEAQ (reference sequence). The CDR3 runs 15 residues. Trimming cost V 5 bases and J 3 bases, with 13 bases left between them. The CDR3 reads CASSLQGWANEKLFF. Written as DNA, the CDR3 is TGTGCCAGCAGCCTACAGGGTTGGGCTAATGAAAAACTGTTTTTT. Full variable domain (missing parts from reference TRBV7-9 and TRBJ1-4): DTGVSQNPRHKITKRGQNVTFRCDPISEHNRLYWYRQTLGQGPEFLTYFQNEAQLEKSRLLSDRFSAERPKGSFSTLEIQRTEQGDSAMYLCASSLQGWANEKLFFGSGTQLSVL.

The chain joins TRBV5-5 to TRBJ1-1; a weak D match, TRBD1 (5 bases). Germline loops: CDR1 SGHKS, CDR2 YYEKEE (reference sequence). V dropped 3 bases and J dropped 9 bases, with 15 bases sitting between them. This CDR3 has 13 residues. In nucleotides, the CDR3 is TGTGCCAGCAGCTGGGGGGGACCGGGAAAAGCTTTCTTT. This gives the protein CASSWGGPGKAFF.

This clone is a singleton in its sample. The rearrangement joins TRBV24-1 to TRBJ1-2; 12 nucleotides align to TRBD1. The CDR3 is 19 amino acids. V dropped 2 bases and J dropped 4; count of bases not matched to a gene: 13. CDR1 KGHDR and CDR2 SFDVKD come from the germline V gene. Here the CDR3 DNA reads TGTGCCACCAGTGATTCACCCCGGGACAGGGGGCTTTATGGCTATGGCTACACCTTC. Its translation is CATSDSPRDRGLYGYGYTF.

This sequence joins TRBV18 and TRBJ2-2; D is uncertain. The CDR3 covers 14 residues. Germline CDR1 reads KGHSH; CDR2 reads LQKENI. V was cut by 5 bases and J by 3 bases, with 10 bases left in between. The CDR3 region has the DNA TGTGCCAGCTCAACAAACACCTACACCGGGGAGCTGTTTTTT. This encodes CASSTNTYTGELFF.

This clone appeared a few times. V usage is TRBV5-4 and J usage is TRBJ2-3, with a tentative D call TRBD2 (6 bases). This CDR3 spans 15 amino acids. V lost 0 bases and J lost 3, with 11 bases in between. Looked up from germline, CDR1 is SGHNT and CDR2 is YYREEE (reference sequence). CDR3: CASSLDRGLTDTQYF. For the CDR3, the DNA is TGTGCCAGCAGCTTGGATCGGGGGTTAACAGATACGCAGTATTTT. Full variable domain (rest looked up from reference TRBV5-4 and TRBJ2-3): ETGVTQSPTHLIKTRGQQVTLRCSSQSGHNTVSWYQQALGQGPQFIFQYYREEENGRGNFPPRFSGLQFPNYSSELNVNALELDDSALYLCASSLDRGLTDTQYFGPGTRLTVL.

This clone was detected a few times. This specimen includes other DNA sequences encoding the same CDR3. The chain couples TRBV27 to TRBJ2-3; the D is unclear. CDR3 size: 13 residues. The ends were cut back, 3 bases at V and 1 base at J, with 5 bases in the middle. In germline, CDR1 is MNHEY, CDR2 SMNVEV (reference sequence). CDR3 DNA sequence: TGTGCCAGCAGTTTTCGGGGCACAGATACGCAGTATTTT. Translating it yields CASSFRGTDTQYF.

The V gene is TRBV5-1, the J gene TRBJ2-5; 14 bases are a match to TRBD2. Germline CDR1 SGHRS, CDR2 YFSETQ. The V and J ends lost 4 bases and 2 bases, in that order; junction bases with no gene match: 4. This CDR3 spans 16 amino acids. This CDR3 is CASSPGLAGEQETQYF. In DNA, the CDR3 is TGCGCCAGCAGCCCGGGACTAGCGGGGGAGCAAGAGACCCAGTACTTC.

The V gene is TRBV7-2, the J gene TRBJ1-2, with D possibly matching TRBD1 (6 bases). Germline V gene lookup returns CDR1 SGHTA and CDR2 FQGNSA. This CDR3 region has 15 residues. Trimming left V 5 bases short and J 3 bases short, with 16 bases between. CDR3 sequence reads: CASSPTYRVHYGYTF. The DNA of the CDR3 is TGTGCCAGCAGCCCCACCTACAGGGTTCACTATGGCTACACCTTC.

The CDR3: CASSSGQGAGGRAYNEQFF. The CDR3 DNA reads TGTGCCAGCAGCTCAGGGCAGGGGGCAGGCGGGAGGGCCTACAATGAGCAGTTCTTC. The chain carries TRBV11-3 and TRBJ2-1, with a tentative D call TRBD2 (9 bases). Germline lookup yields CDR1 SGHNT and CDR2 YENEEA. This CDR3 is 19 amino acids long. Trimming took 4 bases from V and 2 from J, leaving 24 bases between them.

The rearrangement uses TRBV5-1 and TRBJ1-1; D possibly corresponds to TRBD1 (6 bases). V was shortened by 0 bases and J by 1 base, with 10 bases between the two germline ends. The CDR3 totals 15 residues. Per germline, CDR1 SGHRS and CDR2 YFSETQ. The CDR3 sequence is CASSLVSGANTEAFF. CDR3 coding DNA: TGCGCCAGCAGCTTGGTTTCAGGGGCGAACACTGAAGCTTTCTTT.

V is TRBV7-2 and J is TRBJ2-5; possibly TRBD2 for D (5 bases). Germline CDR1 reads SGHTA; CDR2 reads FQGNSA. This CDR3 region has 15 residues. Trimming removed 1 base at V and 2 bases at J, with 11 bases between. CDR3 in amino acids: CASSLVANLQETQYF. The CDR3 DNA reads TGTGCCAGCAGCTTAGTAGCGAACCTACAAGAGACCCAGTACTTC.

The V and J genes are TRBV24-1 and TRBJ2-4, with D maybe TRBD1 (6 bases). The CDR3 is 15 amino acids. The germline V and J ends were trimmed by 4 bases and 8 bases, with 17 bases remaining between them. The V gene's germline CDR1 is KGHDR and CDR2 SFDVKD. The CDR3 DNA reads TGTGCCACCAGTGACCCGACAGGACCAGCGGACATTCAGTACTTC. It encodes CATSDPTGPADIQYF.

This clone was seen a few times. This chain joins TRBV6-5 and TRBJ2-2, with D hard to call. The germline V gene encodes CDR1 MNHEY and CDR2 SVGAGI. The CDR3 sequence is 14 residues long. Trimming took 6 bases from V and 2 from J, leaving 10 bases between them. In nucleotides, the CDR3 is TGTGCCAGCAGCTTCGCTCAAAACACCGGGGAGCTGTTTTTT. It specifies CASSFAQNTGELFF.

This chain links TRBV11-2 with TRBJ2-7, with a possible D match to TRBD2 (6 bases). The CDR3 contains 15 residues. Deletions cut 5 bases from V and 0 bases from J, with 14 bases between. Germline CDR1 reads SGHAT; CDR2 reads FQNNGV. The CDR3 DNA follows: TGTGCCAGCAGCCTGGGACTGACCCGCTCCTACGAGCAGTACTTC. Protein: CASSLGLTRSYEQYF.

V usage is TRBV30 and J usage is TRBJ2-6; the D gene is possibly TRBD2 (6 bases). V gave up 3 bases and J gave up 12 bases, with 15 bases separating them. Germline values: CDR1 GTSNPN, CDR2 SVGIG (reference sequence). The CDR3 loop spans 13 amino acids. CDR3 coding DNA: TGTGCCTGGAGCGGGGAGGTCAACAGCGTCCTGACTTTC. Its protein product is CAWSGEVNSVLTF. Drawing the rest from reference TRBV30 and TRBJ2-6, the complete variable domain is SQTIHQWPATLVQPVGSPLSLECTVEGTSNPNLYWYRQAAGRGLQLLFYSVGIGQISSEVPQNLSASRPQDRQFILSSKKLLLSDSGFYLCAWSGEVNSVLTFGAGSRLTVL.

The CDR3 spells CASSLGSGSYNEQFF. For the CDR3, the DNA is TGCGCCAGCAGCTTGGGTAGCGGGTCCTACAATGAGCAGTTCTTC. The chain is built from TRBV5-1 and TRBJ2-1; 7 bases are a match to TRBD2. The length of the CDR3 is 15 residues. Looked up from germline, CDR1 is SGHRS and CDR2 is YFSETQ. Unmatched junction bases numbered 1, after V lost 0 bases and J lost 1 base.

Notes on this clone: The junction differs from germline at one of its ends, possibly a read error. The chain has TRBV19 and TRBJ2-7; D is perhaps TRBD1 (6 bases). Germline V CDR1 and CDR2: LNHDA, SQIVND (reference sequence). This CDR3 is 13 amino acids long. The DNA for the CDR3 is TGTGCCAGCAGTAGGGCAGGGGTAGCCGAGCAGTACTTC. Protein sequence: CASSRAGVAEQYF. Using reference TRBV19 and TRBJ2-7 for the parts outside the CDR3, the full variable domain is DGGITQSPKYLFRKEGQNVTLSCEQNLNHDAMYWYRQDPGQGLRLIYYSQIVNDFQKGDIAEGYSVSREKKESFPLTVTSAQKNPTAFYLCASSRAGVAEQYFGPGTRLTVT.

This sequence joins TRBV19 and TRBJ1-2, with D tentatively TRBD1 (6 bases). The CDR3 is 14 amino acids. Germline-derived CDR1 and CDR2 are LNHDA and SQIVND (reference sequence). V was trimmed by 5 bases and J by 5 bases, leaving 15 bases between them. CDR3: CASSSGEGIYGYTF. The CDR3 nucleotides read TGTGCCAGTAGTTCAGGGGAAGGAATTTATGGCTACACCTTC.

The chain joins TRBV5-1 to TRBJ2-7, with a possible D match to TRBD2 (5 bases). The CDR3 totals 12 residues. Between the trimmed V and J ends, which lost 1 base and 5 bases, there was a span of 7 bases. Per germline, CDR1 SGHRS and CDR2 YFSETQ. The CDR3 DNA is TGCGCCAGCAGCTTGACTAGAGACGAGCAGTACTTC. Translated, it gives CASSLTRDEQYF.

The chain recombines TRBV7-2 with TRBJ2-1; D might be TRBD2 (6 bases). The CDR3 has 16 residues. Germline V gene data show CDR1 as SGHTA and CDR2 as FQGNSA. Trimming took off 5 bases at V and 7 bases at J, with 21 bases between the two ends. The CDR3 DNA reads TGTGCCAGCAGCCAATCTAGCGTGGGAGTCGGGAATGAGCAGTTCTTC. Its protein product is CASSQSSVGVGNEQFF.

CDR3: CSVEDFDRGTREQYF. In DNA, the CDR3 is TGCAGCGTTGAAGATTTCGACAGGGGGACGAGGGAGCAGTACTTC. The genes are TRBV29-1 and TRBJ2-7; 9 bases match TRBD1. J lost 7 bases, V lost 0 bases, and 10 bases had no gene match. Germline V gene lookup returns CDR1 SQVTM and CDR2 ANQGSEA. The CDR3 totals 15 residues.

The rearrangement joins TRBV19 to TRBJ1-1, with D uncertain. V was pared by 7 bases and J by 8 bases, with 17 bases between. The CDR3 loop spans 13 amino acids. Germline values: CDR1 LNHDA, CDR2 SQIVND (reference sequence). The CDR3 loop reads CASKGWGKAEAFF. The CDR3 DNA sequence: TGTGCCAGTAAGGGCTGGGGAAAGGCGGAAGCTTTCTTT.